The sequence of this T cell receptor beta chain was determined in a study of spatial heterogeneity in lung cancer. Trimming cost V 2 bases and J 0 bases, with 8 bases left between them. Germline CDR1 and CDR2: KGHSH and LQKENI. The CDR3 has 15 residues. TCRdb analysed the 5' RACE reads with MiXCR anew, one entry per CDR3 protein. The sample has about 35,000 distinct CDR3 sequences; 3.1% are singletons. This clonotype was detected ten times or more. The time point is: sample taken at primary tumor resection. Patients with untreated early-stage non-small cell lung cancer, numbering 55 to 80, were the donors.

This receptor was identified in a male donor with early-stage non-small cell lung cancer. The material was normal lung tissue next to the tumor, obtained at surgery. J is TRBJ1-5 and V is TRBV18; no clear D gene. CDR3 coding DNA: TGTGCCAGCTCACCAACAACTTATAGCAATCAGCCCCAGCATTTT. As protein: CASSPTTYSNQPQHF.